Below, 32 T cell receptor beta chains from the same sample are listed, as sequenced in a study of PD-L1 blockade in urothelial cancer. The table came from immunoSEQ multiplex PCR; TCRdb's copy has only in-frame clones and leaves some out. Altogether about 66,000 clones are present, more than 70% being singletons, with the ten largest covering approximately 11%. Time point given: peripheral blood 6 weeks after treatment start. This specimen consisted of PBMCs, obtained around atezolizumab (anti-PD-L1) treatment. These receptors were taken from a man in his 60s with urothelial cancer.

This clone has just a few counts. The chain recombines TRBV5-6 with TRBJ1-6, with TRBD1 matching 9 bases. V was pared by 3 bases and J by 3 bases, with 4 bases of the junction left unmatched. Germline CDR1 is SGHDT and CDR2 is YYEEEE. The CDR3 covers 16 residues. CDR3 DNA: TGTGCCAGCAGCTCCGGGACAGGGCGCTATAATTCACCCCTCCACTTT. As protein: CASSSGTGRYNSPLHF.

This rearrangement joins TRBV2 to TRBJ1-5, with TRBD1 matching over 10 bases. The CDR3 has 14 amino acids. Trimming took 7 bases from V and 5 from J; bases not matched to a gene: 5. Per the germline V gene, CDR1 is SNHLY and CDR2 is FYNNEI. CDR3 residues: CASTRTGGYQPQHF. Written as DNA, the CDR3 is TGTGCCAGCACCCGGACAGGGGGTTATCAGCCCCAGCATTTT. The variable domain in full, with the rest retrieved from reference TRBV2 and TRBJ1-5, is EPEVTQTPSHQVTQMGQEVILRCVPISNHLYFYWYRQILGQKVEFLVSFYNNEISEKSEIFDDQFSVERPDGSNFTLKIRSTKLEDSAMYFCASTRTGGYQPQHFGDGTRLSIL.

DNA of the CDR3: TGTGCCAGCATCAAGACAGGGGGCACTGAAGCTTTCTTT. This translates into CASIKTGGTEAFF. The rearrangement joins TRBV6-1 to TRBJ1-1; 9 bases are a match to TRBD1. Germline trimming cut 7 bases from V and 4 bases from J; bases unmatched to any gene: 4. The germline V gene encodes CDR1 MNHNS and CDR2 SASEGT. This CDR3 has 13 amino acids.

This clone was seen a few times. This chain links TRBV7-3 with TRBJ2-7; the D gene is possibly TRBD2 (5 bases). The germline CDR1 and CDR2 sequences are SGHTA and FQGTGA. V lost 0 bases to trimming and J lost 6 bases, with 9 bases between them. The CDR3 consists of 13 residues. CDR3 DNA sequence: TGTGCCAGCAGCTTAACATCCAGCGGCGAGCAGTACTTC. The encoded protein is CASSLTSSGEQYF. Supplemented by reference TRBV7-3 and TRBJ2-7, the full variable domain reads GAGVSQTPSNKVTEKGKYVELRCDPISGHTALYWYRQSLGQGPEFLIYFQGTGAADDSGLPNDRFFAVRPEGSVSTLKIQRTERGDSAVYLCASSLTSSGEQYFGPGTRLTVT.

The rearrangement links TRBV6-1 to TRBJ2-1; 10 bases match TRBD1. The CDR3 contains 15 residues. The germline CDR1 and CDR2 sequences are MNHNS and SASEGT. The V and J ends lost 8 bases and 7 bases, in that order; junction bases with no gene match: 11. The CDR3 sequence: CASGRGQGSFNEQFF. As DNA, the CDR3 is TGTGCCAGCGGCCGGGGACAGGGGAGTTTTAATGAGCAGTTCTTC.

CDR3 bases: TGTGCCAGCAGCTTAGGGGACAGGAGGATTTATGGCTACACCTTC. Translating gives CASSLGDRRIYGYTF. The genes are TRBV7-8 and TRBJ1-2, with 8 bases matching TRBD1. V lost 1 base to trimming and J lost 5 bases; unmatched junction nucleotides: 6. CDR1 and CDR2 from the germline V gene are SGHVS and FQNEAQ. The CDR3 totals 15 residues.

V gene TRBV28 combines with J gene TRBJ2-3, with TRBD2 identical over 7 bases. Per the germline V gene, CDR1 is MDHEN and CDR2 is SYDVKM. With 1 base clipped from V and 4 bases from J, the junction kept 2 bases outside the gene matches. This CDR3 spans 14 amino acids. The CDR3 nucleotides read TGTGCCAGCAGTTTATCGGCGGGGGCAGATACGCAGTATTTT. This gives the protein CASSLSAGADTQYF.

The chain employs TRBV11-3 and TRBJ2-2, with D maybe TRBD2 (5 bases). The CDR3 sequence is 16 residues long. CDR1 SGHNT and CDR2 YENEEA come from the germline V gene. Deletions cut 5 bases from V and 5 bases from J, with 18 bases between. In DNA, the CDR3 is TGTGCCAGCAGCAACCCCCCCAGCGGAGGTACCGGGGAGCTGTTTTTT. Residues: CASSNPPSGGTGELFF. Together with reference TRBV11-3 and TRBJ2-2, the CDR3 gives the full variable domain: EAGVVQSPRYKIIEKKQPVAFWCNPISGHNTLYWYLQNLGQGPELLIRYENEEAVDDSQLPKDRFSAERLKGVDSTLKIQPAELGDSAVYLCASSNPPSGGTGELFFGEGSRLTVL.

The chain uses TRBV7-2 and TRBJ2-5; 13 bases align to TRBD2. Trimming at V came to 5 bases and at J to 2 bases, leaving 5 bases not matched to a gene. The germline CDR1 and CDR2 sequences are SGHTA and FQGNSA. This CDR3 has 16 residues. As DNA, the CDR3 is TGTGCCAGCAGCGCGGGGACTAGCGGGGTACAAGAGACCCAGTACTTC. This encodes CASSAGTSGVQETQYF.

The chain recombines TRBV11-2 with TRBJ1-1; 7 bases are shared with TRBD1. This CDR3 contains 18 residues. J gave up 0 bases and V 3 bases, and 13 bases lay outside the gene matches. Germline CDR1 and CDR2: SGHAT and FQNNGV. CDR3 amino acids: CASSFRPGTDDMNTEAFF. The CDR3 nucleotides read TGTGCCAGCAGCTTTCGTCCCGGGACAGATGACATGAACACTGAAGCTTTCTTT. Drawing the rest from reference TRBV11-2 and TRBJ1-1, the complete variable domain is EAGVAQSPRYKIIEKRQSVAFWCNPISGHATLYWYQQILGQGPKLLIQFQNNGVVDDSQLPKDRFSAERLKGVDSTLKIQPAKLEDSAVYLCASSFRPGTDDMNTEAFFGQGTRLTVV.

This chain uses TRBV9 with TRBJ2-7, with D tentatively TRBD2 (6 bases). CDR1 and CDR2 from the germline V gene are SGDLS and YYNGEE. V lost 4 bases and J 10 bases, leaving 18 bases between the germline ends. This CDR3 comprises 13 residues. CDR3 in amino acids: CASSPSRSGEQYF. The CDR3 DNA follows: TGTGCCAGCAGCCCCAGTAGATCGGGGGAACAGTACTTC.

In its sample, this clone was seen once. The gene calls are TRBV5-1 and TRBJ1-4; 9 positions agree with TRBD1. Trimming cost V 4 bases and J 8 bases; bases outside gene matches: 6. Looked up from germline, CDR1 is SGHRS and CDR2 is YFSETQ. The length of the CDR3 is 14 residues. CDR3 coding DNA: TGCGCCAGCAGCCCTCAGACAGGGGGAGAAAAACTGTTTTTT. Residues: CASSPQTGGEKLFF.

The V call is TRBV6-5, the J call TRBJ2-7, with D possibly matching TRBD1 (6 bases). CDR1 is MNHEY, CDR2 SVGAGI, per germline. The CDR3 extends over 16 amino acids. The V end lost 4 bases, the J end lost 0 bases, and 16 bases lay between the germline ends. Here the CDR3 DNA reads TGTGCCAGCAGTTTAACCTCGCAGGGGTTCTCCTACGAGCAGTACTTC. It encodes CASSLTSQGFSYEQYF.

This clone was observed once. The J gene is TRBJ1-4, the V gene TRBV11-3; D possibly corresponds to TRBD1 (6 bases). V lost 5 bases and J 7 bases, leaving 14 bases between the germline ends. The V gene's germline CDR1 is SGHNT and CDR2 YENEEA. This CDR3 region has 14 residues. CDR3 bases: TGTGCCAGCAGCCACCGGGACAATCCTGAAAAACTGTTTTTT. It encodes CASSHRDNPEKLFF.

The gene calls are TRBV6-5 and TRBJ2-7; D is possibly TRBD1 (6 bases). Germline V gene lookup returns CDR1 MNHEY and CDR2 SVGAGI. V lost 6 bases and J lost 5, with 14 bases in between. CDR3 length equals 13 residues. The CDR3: CASRLNRVHEQYF. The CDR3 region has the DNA TGTGCCAGCAGACTTAACAGGGTCCACGAGCAGTACTTC.

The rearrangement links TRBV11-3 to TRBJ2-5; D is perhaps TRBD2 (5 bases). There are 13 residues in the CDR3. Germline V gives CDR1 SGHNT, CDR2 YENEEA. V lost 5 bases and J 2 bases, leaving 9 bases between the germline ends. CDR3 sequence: CASSRGIQETQYF. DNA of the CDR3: TGTGCCAGCAGCAGAGGGATTCAAGAGACCCAGTACTTC.

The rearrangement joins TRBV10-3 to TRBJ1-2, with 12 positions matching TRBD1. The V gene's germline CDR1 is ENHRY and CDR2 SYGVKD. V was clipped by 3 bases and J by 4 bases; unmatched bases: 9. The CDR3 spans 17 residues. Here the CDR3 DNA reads TGTGCCATCAGTGACCCGGGACAGGGGGCGGACGGCTATGGCTACACCTTC. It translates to CAISDPGQGADGYGYTF.

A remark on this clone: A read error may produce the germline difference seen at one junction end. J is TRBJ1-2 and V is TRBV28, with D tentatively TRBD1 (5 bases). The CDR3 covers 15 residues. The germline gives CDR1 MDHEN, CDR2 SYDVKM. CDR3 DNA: TGTGCCAGCACTTTACCCCCGAACGCCGACAGAGGCTACACCTTC. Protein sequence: CASTLPPNADRGYTF.

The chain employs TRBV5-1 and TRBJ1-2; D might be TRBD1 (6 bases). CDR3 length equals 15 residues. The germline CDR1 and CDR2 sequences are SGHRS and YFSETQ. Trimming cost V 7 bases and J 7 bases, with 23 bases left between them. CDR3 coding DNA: TGCGCCAGCGCTGGTAGTGCAGGGGTGGTTTTTGGCTACACCTTC. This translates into CASAGSAGVVFGYTF. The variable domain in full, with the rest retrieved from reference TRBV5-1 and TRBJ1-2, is KAGVTQTPRYLIKTRGQQVTLSCSPISGHRSVSWYQQTPGQGLQFLFEYFSETQRNKGNFPGRFSGRQFSNSRSEMNVSTLELGDSALYLCASAGSAGVVFGYTFGSGTRLTVV.

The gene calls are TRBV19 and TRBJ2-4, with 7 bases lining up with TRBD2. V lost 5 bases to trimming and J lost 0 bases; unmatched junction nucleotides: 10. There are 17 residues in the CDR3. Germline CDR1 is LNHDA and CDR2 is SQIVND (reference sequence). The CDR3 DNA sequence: TGTGCCAGTAGTTGGCGGGACTACCTTCTAGCCAAAAACATTCAGTACTTC. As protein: CASSWRDYLLAKNIQYF.

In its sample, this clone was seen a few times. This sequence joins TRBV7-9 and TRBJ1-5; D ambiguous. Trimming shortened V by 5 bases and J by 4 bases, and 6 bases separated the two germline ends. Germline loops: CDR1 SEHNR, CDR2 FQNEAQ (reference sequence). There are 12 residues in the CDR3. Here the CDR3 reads CASSENNQPQHF. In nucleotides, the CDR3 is TGTGCCAGCAGCGAGAATAATCAGCCCCAGCATTTT.

CDR3 in DNA: TGCGCCAGCAGCCAAGATCTACTAGCGGGAGCCTACGAGCAGTACTTC. This gives the protein CASSQDLLAGAYEQYF. The chain recombines TRBV4-3 with TRBJ2-7, with 11 bases identical to TRBD2. This CDR3 has 16 residues. Trimming cost V 0 bases and J 2 bases; bases outside gene matches: 3. Germline CDR1 reads LGHNA; CDR2 reads YSLEER.

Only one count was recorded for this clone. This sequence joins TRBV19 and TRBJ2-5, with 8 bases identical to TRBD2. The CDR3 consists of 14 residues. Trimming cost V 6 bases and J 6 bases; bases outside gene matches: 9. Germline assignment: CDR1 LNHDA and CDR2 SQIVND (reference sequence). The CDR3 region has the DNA TGTGCCAGTAGCCCCGGGGGGGCCATCCAGACCCAGTACTTC. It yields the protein CASSPGGAIQTQYF.

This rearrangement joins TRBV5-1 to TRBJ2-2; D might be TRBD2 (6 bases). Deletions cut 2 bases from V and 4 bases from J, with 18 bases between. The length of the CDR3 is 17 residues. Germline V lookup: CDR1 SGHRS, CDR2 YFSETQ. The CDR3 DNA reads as TGCGCCAGCAGCTTCTCGACGGGGGTATCGGGCACCGGGGAGCTGTTTTTT. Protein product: CASSFSTGVSGTGELFF. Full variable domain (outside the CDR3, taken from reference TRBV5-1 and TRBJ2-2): KAGVTQTPRYLIKTRGQQVTLSCSPISGHRSVSWYQQTPGQGLQFLFEYFSETQRNKGNFPGRFSGRQFSNSRSEMNVSTLELGDSALYLCASSFSTGVSGTGELFFGEGSRLTVL.

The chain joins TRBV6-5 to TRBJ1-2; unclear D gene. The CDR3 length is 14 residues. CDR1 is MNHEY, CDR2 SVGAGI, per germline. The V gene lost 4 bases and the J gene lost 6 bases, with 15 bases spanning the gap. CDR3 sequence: CASSLGSGENGYTF. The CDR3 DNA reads TGTGCCAGCAGTTTAGGGTCGGGAGAGAATGGCTACACCTTC.

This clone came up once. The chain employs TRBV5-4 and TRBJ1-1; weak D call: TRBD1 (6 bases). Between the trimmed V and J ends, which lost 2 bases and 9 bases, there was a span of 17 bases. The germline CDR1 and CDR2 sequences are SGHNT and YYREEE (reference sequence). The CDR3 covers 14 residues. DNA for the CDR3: TGTGCCAGCAGCTTTCTGGGGGGGCGCGGGAAAGCTTTCTTT. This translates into CASSFLGGRGKAFF.

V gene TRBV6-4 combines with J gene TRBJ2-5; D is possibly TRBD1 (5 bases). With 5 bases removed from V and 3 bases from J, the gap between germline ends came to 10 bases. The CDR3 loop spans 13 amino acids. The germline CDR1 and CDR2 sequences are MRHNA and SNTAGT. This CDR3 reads CASSPDSEETQYF. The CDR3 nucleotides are TGTGCCAGCAGTCCTGACAGTGAAGAGACCCAGTACTTC.

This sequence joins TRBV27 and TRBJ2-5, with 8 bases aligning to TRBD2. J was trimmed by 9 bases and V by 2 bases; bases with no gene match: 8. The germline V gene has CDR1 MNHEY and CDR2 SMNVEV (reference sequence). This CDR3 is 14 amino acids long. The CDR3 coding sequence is TGTGCCAGCAGTTTACTATCAGCGGGAGTGGCCCAGTACTTC. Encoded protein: CASSLLSAGVAQYF.

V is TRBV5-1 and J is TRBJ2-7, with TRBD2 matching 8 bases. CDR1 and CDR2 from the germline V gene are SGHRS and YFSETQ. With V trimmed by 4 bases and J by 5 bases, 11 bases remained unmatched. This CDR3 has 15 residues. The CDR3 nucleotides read TGCGCCAGCAGCCCCGAAGGACTAGCTCTCCACGAGCAGTACTTC. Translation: CASSPEGLALHEQYF.

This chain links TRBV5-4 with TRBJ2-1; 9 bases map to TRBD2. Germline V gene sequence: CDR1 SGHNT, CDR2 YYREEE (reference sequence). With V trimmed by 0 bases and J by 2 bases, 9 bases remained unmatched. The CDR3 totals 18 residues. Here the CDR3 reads CASSLGLAGNPAYNEQFF. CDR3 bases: TGTGCCAGCAGCTTGGGGCTAGCGGGGAATCCAGCCTACAATGAGCAGTTCTTC.

The CDR3 loop is CASSLAPGLAATRQYF. CDR3 DNA sequence: TGTGCCAGCAGCTTAGCGCCGGGACTAGCGGCTACGAGGCAGTACTTC. This chain connects TRBV7-2 to TRBJ2-7; 11 bases are shared with TRBD2. CDR1 is SGHTA and CDR2 is FQGNSA in the germline V gene. V shed 0 bases and J 9 bases; nucleotides not matched to a gene: 10. The CDR3 is made up of 16 amino acids.

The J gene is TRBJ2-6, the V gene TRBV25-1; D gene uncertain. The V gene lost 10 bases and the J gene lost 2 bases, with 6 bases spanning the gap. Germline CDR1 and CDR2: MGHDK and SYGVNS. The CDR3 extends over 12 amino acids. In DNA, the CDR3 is TGTGCCACGTCTACTGGGGCCAACGTCCTGACTTTC. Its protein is CATSTGANVLTF.